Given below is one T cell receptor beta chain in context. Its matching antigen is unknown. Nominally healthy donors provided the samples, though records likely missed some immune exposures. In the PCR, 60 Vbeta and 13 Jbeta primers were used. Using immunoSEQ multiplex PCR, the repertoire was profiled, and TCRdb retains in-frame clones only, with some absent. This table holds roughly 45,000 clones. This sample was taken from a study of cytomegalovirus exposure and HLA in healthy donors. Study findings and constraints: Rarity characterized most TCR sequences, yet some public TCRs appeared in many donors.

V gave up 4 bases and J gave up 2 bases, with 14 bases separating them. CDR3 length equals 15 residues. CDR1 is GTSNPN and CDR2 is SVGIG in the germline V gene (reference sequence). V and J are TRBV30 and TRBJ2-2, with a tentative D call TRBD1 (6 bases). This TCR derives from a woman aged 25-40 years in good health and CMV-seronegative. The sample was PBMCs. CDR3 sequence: CAWMWQGKNTGELFF. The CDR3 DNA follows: TGTGCCTGGATGTGGCAGGGGAAAAACACCGGGGAGCTGTTTTTT.